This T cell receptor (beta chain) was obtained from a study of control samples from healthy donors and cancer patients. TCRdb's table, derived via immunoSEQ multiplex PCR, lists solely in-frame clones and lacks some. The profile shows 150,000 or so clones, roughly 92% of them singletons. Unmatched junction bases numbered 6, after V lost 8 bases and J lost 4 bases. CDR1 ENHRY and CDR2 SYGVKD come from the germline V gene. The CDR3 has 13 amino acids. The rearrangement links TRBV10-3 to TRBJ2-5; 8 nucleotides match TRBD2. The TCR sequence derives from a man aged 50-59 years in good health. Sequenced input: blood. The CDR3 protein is CAIRGGEGETQYF. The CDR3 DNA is TGTGCCATCCGGGGGGGAGAGGGAGAGACCCAGTACTTC.